The clone carrying this TCR beta chain was found a few times. The recently defined diagnostic criteria for definite or probable disease were met by the Susac syndrome patients. Purification of the CD8+ and CD4+ T cells relied on negative isolation, and TEMRA cells underwent FACS enrichment. Reverse transcription of roughly 0.5 to 1 ug RNA was carried out with random hexamers. The method of amplification for TCR beta CDR3 was immunoSEQ multiplex PCR, covering 54 Vbeta and 13 Jbeta. TCRdb itself ran the immunoSEQ multiplex PCR reads through MiXCR, one entry per CDR3 protein. The data contain 150,000 to 200,000 distinct CDR3 sequences, 85% to 95% of them singletons. The germline gives CDR1 LNHDA, CDR2 SQIVND (reference sequence). There are 15 residues in the CDR3. V shed 5 bases, J shed 0 bases, and the junction held 3 bases outside the gene matches. The source of the sample is a study of CD8 T cells in Susac syndrome.

Sequencing used CD8+ T cells from PBMCs. This chain links TRBV19 with TRBJ1-1; 10 nucleotides line up with TRBD1. This receptor was taken from a human donor with Susac syndrome. The CDR3, as DNA: TGTGCCAGTAGTCCGGGACAGGGGATGAACACTGAAGCTTTCTTT. Protein product: CASSPGQGMNTEAFF.